A selection of T cell receptor beta chains follows, all from one sample in a study of healthy donors' naive CD4 and CD8 T cells. TCRdb ran MiXCR on the reads and lists one entry per CDR3 protein. The sample contains about 200,000 distinct CDR3 sequences, under 85% of which appear only once. Sequenced sample: naive CD4+ and CD8+ T cells sorted from blood, pooled from several donors. These receptors originate from a pool of human donors in good health; the sample pools cells from several healthy donors. Each CDR3 is given with its conserved first and last residue. The order of the fields is D gene, J gene, CDR3 length, V gene, clone size, CDR3 DNA, CDR3 protein. D genes are given only for firm matches. Clone size appears in some rows only: once, few, many, or a class for an expanded clone.

>NA|TRBJ2-7|14|TRBV12-3/TRBV12-4|few
TGTGCCAGCACCCCGAGGGGACGGAGCTACGAGCAGTACTTC
CASTPRGRSYEQYF
>NA|TRBJ2-7|16|TRBV27|few
TGTGCCAGCAGTTTATCGTGGACACTCGCTTCCTACGAGCAGTACTTC
CASSLSWTLASYEQYF
>TRBD1|TRBJ1-5|14|TRBV6-5|NA
TGTGCCAGCAGTCTAGGGGGCTCCAGGCAGCCCCAGCATTTT
CASSLGGSRQPQHF
>NA|TRBJ2-7|15|TRBV18|NA
TGTGCCAGCTCACCACAACAGGGAGGAGGGCACGAGCAGTACTTC
CASSPQQGGGHEQYF
>NA|TRBJ2-1|16|TRBV27|NA
TGTGCCAGCAGCGCAATGGGGAGGATCTCCTACAATGAGCAGTTCTTC
CASSAMGRISYNEQFF
>NA|TRBJ1-1|14|TRBV5-6|NA
TGTGCCAGCAGCTTGAGGCGACAGCTTATAGAAGCTTTCTTT
CASSLRRQLIEAFF
>NA|TRBJ2-3|13|TRBV29-1|NA
TGCAGCGGGCAGGACCTTAGCACAGATACGCAGTATTTT
CSGQDLSTDTQYF
>NA|TRBJ1-2|14|TRBV12-3/TRBV12-4|NA
TGTGCCAGCAGACCCGACAGGTCCCCTTTTGGCTACACCTTC
CASRPDRSPFGYTF
>NA|TRBJ1-2|14|TRBV29-1|few
TGCAGCGTTGAAGAGACGGGGCTTCGCTATGGCTACACCTTC
CSVEETGLRYGYTF
>TRBD1|TRBJ1-6|17|TRBV12-3/TRBV12-4|NA
TGTGCCAGCAGTCAATGGACAGGGGGTTCCTATAATTCACCCCTCCACTTT
CASSQWTGGSYNSPLHF
>TRBD2|TRBJ2-1|16|TRBV5-1|NA
TGCGCCAGCAGCTTGGACGGCGGGAGCACCTACAATGAGCAGTTCTTC
CASSLDGGSTYNEQFF
>NA|TRBJ2-1|15|TRBV5-4|NA
TGTGCCAGCAGCCGGGGACACCAGGAGGGGAATGAGCAGTTCTTC
CASSRGHQEGNEQFF
>TRBD1|TRBJ1-1|19|TRBV6-1|once
TGTGCCAGCAGTGAAGCGCTTCGAGTCCTGACAGGGACGAACACTGAAGCTTTCTTT
CASSEALRVLTGTNTEAFF
>NA|TRBJ2-7|15|TRBV5-1|NA
TGCGCCAGCAGCTTGGAACCATGGAATCCCTACGAGCAGTACTTC
CASSLEPWNPYEQYF
>NA|TRBJ2-7|14|TRBV27|NA
TGTGCCAGCAGTTACCAGGGGCCGTCGGCCGAGCAGTACTTC
CASSYQGPSAEQYF
>NA|TRBJ2-7|13|TRBV18|NA
TGTGCCAGCTCGGCAGACCCTTCCTACGAGCAGTACTTC
CASSADPSYEQYF
>NA|TRBJ1-6|16|TRBV20-1|NA
TGCAGTGCTAGAGTGGGTAGGGTTAGCTATAATTCACCCCTCCACTTT
CSARVGRVSYNSPLHF
>NA|TRBJ1-5|14|TRBV12-3/TRBV12-4|NA
TGTGCCAGCAGTGCAAGGACTGTTGGTCAGCCCCAGCATTTT
CASSARTVGQPQHF
>NA|TRBJ2-7|14|TRBV25-1|NA
TGTGCCAGCAGTAGATGGGGGACCGGCTACGAGCAGTACTTC
CASSRWGTGYEQYF
>TRBD2|TRBJ2-3|18|TRBV6-5|NA
TGTGCCAGCAGTTTGCGACTACCCCAGCGGGATTTGTCAGATACGCAGTATTTT
CASSLRLPQRDLSDTQYF
>NA|TRBJ1-2|15|TRBV11-2|NA
TGTGCCAGCAGCCTAACAGGGTTCGGGCCAGATGGCTACACCTTC
CASSLTGFGPDGYTF
>NA|TRBJ1-1|14|TRBV19|NA
TGTGCCAGTAGCCCAACGGGACCCTGGACTGAAGCTTTCTTT
CASSPTGPWTEAFF
>NA|TRBJ1-5|12|TRBV27|NA
TGTGCCAGCAGTCCGCCGGTAGGGCCCCAGCATTTT
CASSPPVGPQHF
>NA|TRBJ2-2|15|TRBV20-1|NA
TGCAGTGCTTATCCAGGACTTTCAAACACCGGGGAGCTGTTTTTT
CSAYPGLSNTGELFF
>TRBD1|TRBJ2-7|16|TRBV28|NA
TGTGCCAGCAGTCTAGGGGGGACAGGGGTTACCTACGAGCAGTACTTC
CASSLGGTGVTYEQYF
>NA|TRBJ1-1|14|TRBV18|NA
TGTGCCAGCTCACCACCGGCAGGGATCACTGAAGCTTTCTTT
CASSPPAGITEAFF
>NA|TRBJ2-7|14|TRBV29-1|NA
TGCAGCGTTGAAGAACACTATCCAGATGGCGAGCAGTACTTC
CSVEEHYPDGEQYF
>TRBD1|TRBJ2-4|15|TRBV6-1|NA
TGTGCCAGCAGACGTCAACAGGGGGCCAAAAACATTCAGTACTTC
CASRRQQGAKNIQYF
>NA|TRBJ2-6|18|TRBV27|NA
TGTGCCAGCAGCATAAACCCAACAGGCCACTCTGGGGCCAACGTCCTGACTTTC
CASSINPTGHSGANVLTF
>NA|TRBJ2-7|12|TRBV29-1|NA
TGCAGCGTTGATGACCAGATCTACGAGCAGTACTTC
CSVDDQIYEQYF
>NA|TRBJ1-6|15|TRBV19|few
TGTGCCAGTAGTATTGAACAGGGCTGGAATTCACCCCTCCACTTT
CASSIEQGWNSPLHF
>TRBD2|TRBJ2-1|15|TRBV27|few
TGTGCCAGCAGTTTCCGCGGGGGAAACTACAATGAGCAGTTCTTC
CASSFRGGNYNEQFF
>NA|TRBJ2-5|13|TRBV18|NA
TGTGCCAGCTCACCACAACAGCAAGAGACCCAGTACTTC
CASSPQQQETQYF
>TRBD1|TRBJ2-7|15|TRBV19|NA
TGTGCCAGTAGTGTAAGGACAGGGGATCTATACGAGCAGTACTTC
CASSVRTGDLYEQYF
>TRBD2|TRBJ2-1|18|TRBV19|NA
TGTGCCAGTAGTAAGAGACTAGCGGGAGCGAGTTCCTACAATGAGCAGTTCTTC
CASSKRLAGASSYNEQFF
>TRBD2|TRBJ2-1|13|TRBV10-3|few
TGTGCCATCACTCCCGGGGGGAGCAATGAGCAGTTCTTC
CAITPGGSNEQFF
>NA|TRBJ2-7|12|TRBV5-1|few
TGCGCCAGCAGCCACGGGTCGTACGAGCAGTACTTC
CASSHGSYEQYF
>TRBD1|TRBJ2-7|19|TRBV19|NA
TGTGCCAGTAGTGCCTCGTTAACTGGATGGACAGGGCCGACCTACGAGCAGTACTTC
CASSASLTGWTGPTYEQYF
>NA|TRBJ1-1|14|TRBV6-5|NA
TGTGCCAGCAGTTACTCTGCCCCCTCTTCAGAAGCTTTCTTT
CASSYSAPSSEAFF
>NA|TRBJ1-1|13|TRBV30|NA
TGTGCCTGGAGTCCTAGGGAGTACACTGAAGCTTTCTTT
CAWSPREYTEAFF
>TRBD2|TRBJ2-3|14|TRBV29-1|few
TGCAGCGTTGGGACTAGCGGGAGGGGAGATACGCAGTATTTT
CSVGTSGRGDTQYF
>TRBD1|TRBJ1-2|15|TRBV19|NA
TGTGCCAGTAGTATCTCCAGGGGGCTTCGCTATGGCTACACCTTC
CASSISRGLRYGYTF
>TRBD1|TRBJ2-2|18|TRBV24-1|NA
TGTGCCACCAGTGATAGCCGGCCCGGACAGGGGTACACCGGGGAGCTGTTTTTT
CATSDSRPGQGYTGELFF
>NA|TRBJ1-1|14|TRBV4-1|NA
TGCGCCAGCAGCCAAGAAGAAGGACAGCCTGAAGCTTTCTTT
CASSQEEGQPEAFF
>NA|TRBJ1-6|13|TRBV27|NA
TGTGCCAGCAGAATATGGGGGCTGTCACCCCTCCACTTT
CASRIWGLSPLHF
>NA|TRBJ2-1|15|TRBV6-2/TRBV6-3|few
TGTGCCAGCCACCCGGGACTCCCGTTGAGGGATGAGCAGTTCTTC
CASHPGLPLRDEQFF
>TRBD2|TRBJ2-7|14|TRBV29-1|NA
TGCAGCGTACCAGCGGGAGGTACTACCTACGAGCAGTACTTC
CSVPAGGTTYEQYF